The 18 T cell receptor beta chains in this list originate from one sample, sequenced in a study of vaccination effects on CD4 cells after COVID-19. ViraFEST assay sequencing came after antigen-specific CD4+ T cells were expanded with viral peptide pools. Having been cultured for around ten days, the cells underwent CD4+ T cell isolation. Two-dose vaccination with either BNT162b2 or mRNA-1273 was given to the participants. Profiled with immunoSEQ multiplex PCR; TCRdb holds only in-frame clones, not every one. The table includes roughly 70,000 clones, about 80% detected once. The antigens for these receptors are not known. The sample consisted of CD4+ T cells from PBMCs cultured with HCoV-OC43 spike peptides, taken after COVID-19 vaccination. Subset denoted: HCoV-OC43 spike overlapping peptide pool stimulation. These receptor sequences come from a human donor who received a COVID-19 vaccine.

The gene calls are TRBV10-3 and TRBJ2-1, with 12 bases that match TRBD1. V lost 6 bases to trimming and J lost 9 bases; unmatched junction nucleotides: 6. The CDR3 has 14 residues. Germline V gene sequence: CDR1 ENHRY, CDR2 SYGVKD. CDR3 in amino acids: CAIRGTGGSGEQFF. The CDR3 coding sequence is TGTGCCATCAGGGGGACAGGGGGCTCCGGTGAGCAGTTCTTC.

The chain couples TRBV6-2 or TRBV6-3 to TRBJ1-1, with D perhaps matching TRBD1 (5 bases). Germline-derived CDR1 and CDR2 are MNHEY and SVGEGT. The CDR3 sequence is 15 residues long. With 2 bases removed from V and 6 bases from J, the gap between germline ends came to 16 bases. CDR3 DNA: TGTGCCAGCAGTTACCCGGGACCTCCGAGCCCTGAAGCTTTCTTT. Its protein is CASSYPGPPSPEAFF.

V usage is TRBV5-6 and J usage is TRBJ1-5, with a possible D match to TRBD1 (5 bases). The length of the CDR3 is 14 residues. Germline values: CDR1 SGHDT, CDR2 YYEEEE. Deletions cut 3 bases from V and 5 bases from J, with 12 bases between. Here the CDR3 reads CASSYYRTDQPQHF. The CDR3 coding sequence is TGTGCCAGCAGCTACTACAGGACCGATCAGCCCCAGCATTTT. The full variable domain, rest sourced from reference TRBV5-6 and TRBJ1-5, is DAGVTQSPTHLIKTRGQQVTLRCSPKSGHDTVSWYQQALGQGPQFIFQYYEEEERQRGNFPDRFSGHQFPNYSSELNVNALLLGDSALYLCASSYYRTDQPQHFGDGTRLSIL.

This clone was seen only once. V usage is TRBV21-1 and J usage is TRBJ2-7; the table calls TRBD2, which could not be checked here. TRBV21-1 has pseudogene status. The CDR3 totals 15 residues. CDR3 sequence (DNA): TGTGCCAGCAAGGGGCGCAGGGCGGGGGATGCTGAGCAATACGTC. Its protein is CASKGRRAGDAEQYV.

The chain is built from TRBV7-8 and TRBJ1-3; D may be TRBD1 (5 bases). The CDR3 loop spans 15 amino acids. Deletions cut 5 bases from V and 0 bases from J, with 11 bases between. Germline CDR1 is SGHVS and CDR2 is FQNEAQ. In DNA, the CDR3 is TGTGCCAGCAGCACTCGGACACACTCTGGAAACACCATATATTTT. Its protein product is CASSTRTHSGNTIYF. Full variable domain (remainder filled in from reference TRBV7-8 and TRBJ1-3): GAGVSQSPRYKVAKRGQDVALRCDPISGHVSLFWYQQALGQGPEFLTYFQNEAQLDKSGLPSDRFFAERPEGSVSTLKIQRTQQEDSAVYLCASSTRTHSGNTIYFGEGSWLTVV.

The chain is built from TRBV19 and TRBJ1-1; D is unclear. CDR1 LNHDA and CDR2 SQIVND come from the germline V gene (reference sequence). The length of the CDR3 is 14 residues. Trimming removed 5 bases at V and 1 base at J, with 11 bases between. The CDR3 protein is CASSRQFTNTEAFF. The CDR3 DNA sequence: TGTGCCAGTAGTCGGCAATTCACGAACACTGAAGCTTTCTTT.

J is TRBJ2-5 and V is TRBV12-3 or TRBV12-4; a possible D gene is TRBD1 (5 bases). V was cut by 2 bases and J by 5 bases, with 6 bases left in between. The CDR3 runs 12 residues. Written as DNA, the CDR3 is TGTGCCAGCAGTTTAAAGGGGGAGACCCAGTACTTC. Residues: CASSLKGETQYF.

V is TRBV5-5 and J is TRBJ1-2; TRBD1 is a possible D gene (6 bases). The V gene lost 4 bases and the J gene lost 6 bases, with 13 bases spanning the gap. The germline V gene has CDR1 SGHKS and CDR2 YYEKEE (reference sequence). This CDR3 contains 13 residues. The CDR3 loop is CASSLIPGDGYTF. The CDR3 region has the DNA TGTGCCAGCAGCCTAATTCCAGGGGATGGCTACACCTTC.

The genes are TRBV7-9 and TRBJ2-3, with D possibly TRBD2 on 7 matching bases. Germline lookup yields CDR1 SEHNR and CDR2 FQNEAQ (reference sequence). The CDR3 is made up of 15 amino acids. Trimming took off 5 bases at V and 4 bases at J, with 16 bases between the two ends. CDR3 coding DNA: TGTGCCAGCAGCCCGAGGGGGGGGCGGCCAGATACGCAGTATTTT. As protein: CASSPRGGRPDTQYF.

This chain uses TRBV7-9 with TRBJ1-3; D uncertain. The CDR3 consists of 13 residues. Germline V CDR1 and CDR2: SEHNR, FQNEAQ (reference sequence). The V end was cut by 6 bases, the J end by 4 bases, with 10 bases between. CDR3 region: CASSSSGGNTIYF. In DNA, the CDR3 is TGTGCCAGCAGTTCTAGTGGCGGAAACACCATATATTTT.

V usage is TRBV7-8 and J usage is TRBJ2-5; no firm D call. V was clipped by 5 bases and J by 1 base, with 11 bases between them. The CDR3 is made up of 14 amino acids. The germline V gene has CDR1 SGHVS and CDR2 FQNEAQ. As DNA, the CDR3 is TGTGCCAGCAGCCGAAAAGGGCCCCAAGAGACCCAGTACTTC. This codes for CASSRKGPQETQYF.

Written as DNA, the CDR3 is TGTGCCAGCAGCCGGGGGGGTAGACAGGGGGATCAGCCCCAGCATTTT. It encodes CASSRGGRQGDQPQHF. This chain connects TRBV5-4 to TRBJ1-5; 9 nucleotides agree with TRBD1. There are 16 residues in the CDR3. Trimming removed 4 bases from V and 5 bases from J; junction bases left unmatched: 10. The germline V gene encodes CDR1 SGHNT and CDR2 YYREEE (reference sequence). Looking up the rest from reference TRBV5-4 and TRBJ1-5 gives the full variable domain: ETGVTQSPTHLIKTRGQQVTLRCSSQSGHNTVSWYQQALGQGPQFIFQYYREEENGRGNFPPRFSGLQFPNYSSELNVNALELDDSALYLCASSRGGRQGDQPQHFGDGTRLSIL.

This clone is a singleton in its sample. This chain connects TRBV29-1 to TRBJ2-1, with no clear D. Germline lookup yields CDR1 SQVTM and CDR2 ANQGSEA. CDR3 length: 13 amino acids. The ends were cut back, 7 bases at V and 5 bases at J, with 15 bases in the middle. CDR3 sequence: CSDKHWANNEQFF. The CDR3 DNA reads TGCAGCGACAAACATTGGGCGAACAATGAGCAGTTCTTC.

The chain links TRBV10-3 to TRBJ2-1; 8 nucleotides align to TRBD2. The CDR3 length is 13 residues. Germline V gene lookup returns CDR1 ENHRY and CDR2 SYGVKD. V was clipped by 8 bases and J by 4 bases; unmatched bases: 4. CDR3 in amino acids: CAIQAGGYNEQFF. The CDR3 DNA follows: TGTGCCATCCAGGCGGGGGGATACAATGAGCAGTTCTTC.

The chain recombines TRBV11-2 with TRBJ1-4, with 11 nucleotides matching TRBD1. V gave up 3 bases and J gave up 7 bases; unmatched junction bases: 4. Germline loops: CDR1 SGHAT, CDR2 FQNNGV. The CDR3 has 15 amino acids. This CDR3 reads CASSLFGTGGEKLFF. The CDR3, as DNA: TGTGCCAGCAGCTTGTTTGGGACAGGGGGTGAAAAACTGTTTTTT.

This clone occurred a few times. The chain carries TRBV3-1 (or the pseudogene TRBV3-2) and TRBJ1-6; unclear D gene. Trimming shortened V by 0 bases and J by 9 bases, and 6 bases separated the two germline ends. This CDR3 contains 13 residues. Per germline, CDR1 LGHDT and CDR2 YNNKEL (reference sequence). The CDR3 is CASSQEGISPLHF. The CDR3 DNA reads as TGTGCCAGCAGCCAAGAGGGGATTTCACCCCTCCACTTT.

The chain has TRBV7-3 and TRBJ2-1, with TRBD1 matching over 7 bases. Germline V lookup: CDR1 SGHTA, CDR2 FQGTGA. The CDR3 runs to 13 residues. With V trimmed by 3 bases and J by 5 bases, 1 base remained unmatched. Here the CDR3 reads CASSLTGNNEQFF. For the CDR3, the DNA is TGTGCCAGCAGCTTGACAGGGAACAATGAGCAGTTCTTC.

The V and J genes are TRBV5-8 and TRBJ1-1; D unresolved. Per germline, CDR1 SGHTS and CDR2 YDEGEE. Trimming removed 4 bases from V and 0 bases from J, with 16 bases in between. The length of the CDR3 is 16 residues. CDR3 region: CASSSWNWRVNTEAFF. DNA of the CDR3: TGTGCCAGCAGCAGTTGGAACTGGAGGGTGAACACTGAAGCTTTCTTT.